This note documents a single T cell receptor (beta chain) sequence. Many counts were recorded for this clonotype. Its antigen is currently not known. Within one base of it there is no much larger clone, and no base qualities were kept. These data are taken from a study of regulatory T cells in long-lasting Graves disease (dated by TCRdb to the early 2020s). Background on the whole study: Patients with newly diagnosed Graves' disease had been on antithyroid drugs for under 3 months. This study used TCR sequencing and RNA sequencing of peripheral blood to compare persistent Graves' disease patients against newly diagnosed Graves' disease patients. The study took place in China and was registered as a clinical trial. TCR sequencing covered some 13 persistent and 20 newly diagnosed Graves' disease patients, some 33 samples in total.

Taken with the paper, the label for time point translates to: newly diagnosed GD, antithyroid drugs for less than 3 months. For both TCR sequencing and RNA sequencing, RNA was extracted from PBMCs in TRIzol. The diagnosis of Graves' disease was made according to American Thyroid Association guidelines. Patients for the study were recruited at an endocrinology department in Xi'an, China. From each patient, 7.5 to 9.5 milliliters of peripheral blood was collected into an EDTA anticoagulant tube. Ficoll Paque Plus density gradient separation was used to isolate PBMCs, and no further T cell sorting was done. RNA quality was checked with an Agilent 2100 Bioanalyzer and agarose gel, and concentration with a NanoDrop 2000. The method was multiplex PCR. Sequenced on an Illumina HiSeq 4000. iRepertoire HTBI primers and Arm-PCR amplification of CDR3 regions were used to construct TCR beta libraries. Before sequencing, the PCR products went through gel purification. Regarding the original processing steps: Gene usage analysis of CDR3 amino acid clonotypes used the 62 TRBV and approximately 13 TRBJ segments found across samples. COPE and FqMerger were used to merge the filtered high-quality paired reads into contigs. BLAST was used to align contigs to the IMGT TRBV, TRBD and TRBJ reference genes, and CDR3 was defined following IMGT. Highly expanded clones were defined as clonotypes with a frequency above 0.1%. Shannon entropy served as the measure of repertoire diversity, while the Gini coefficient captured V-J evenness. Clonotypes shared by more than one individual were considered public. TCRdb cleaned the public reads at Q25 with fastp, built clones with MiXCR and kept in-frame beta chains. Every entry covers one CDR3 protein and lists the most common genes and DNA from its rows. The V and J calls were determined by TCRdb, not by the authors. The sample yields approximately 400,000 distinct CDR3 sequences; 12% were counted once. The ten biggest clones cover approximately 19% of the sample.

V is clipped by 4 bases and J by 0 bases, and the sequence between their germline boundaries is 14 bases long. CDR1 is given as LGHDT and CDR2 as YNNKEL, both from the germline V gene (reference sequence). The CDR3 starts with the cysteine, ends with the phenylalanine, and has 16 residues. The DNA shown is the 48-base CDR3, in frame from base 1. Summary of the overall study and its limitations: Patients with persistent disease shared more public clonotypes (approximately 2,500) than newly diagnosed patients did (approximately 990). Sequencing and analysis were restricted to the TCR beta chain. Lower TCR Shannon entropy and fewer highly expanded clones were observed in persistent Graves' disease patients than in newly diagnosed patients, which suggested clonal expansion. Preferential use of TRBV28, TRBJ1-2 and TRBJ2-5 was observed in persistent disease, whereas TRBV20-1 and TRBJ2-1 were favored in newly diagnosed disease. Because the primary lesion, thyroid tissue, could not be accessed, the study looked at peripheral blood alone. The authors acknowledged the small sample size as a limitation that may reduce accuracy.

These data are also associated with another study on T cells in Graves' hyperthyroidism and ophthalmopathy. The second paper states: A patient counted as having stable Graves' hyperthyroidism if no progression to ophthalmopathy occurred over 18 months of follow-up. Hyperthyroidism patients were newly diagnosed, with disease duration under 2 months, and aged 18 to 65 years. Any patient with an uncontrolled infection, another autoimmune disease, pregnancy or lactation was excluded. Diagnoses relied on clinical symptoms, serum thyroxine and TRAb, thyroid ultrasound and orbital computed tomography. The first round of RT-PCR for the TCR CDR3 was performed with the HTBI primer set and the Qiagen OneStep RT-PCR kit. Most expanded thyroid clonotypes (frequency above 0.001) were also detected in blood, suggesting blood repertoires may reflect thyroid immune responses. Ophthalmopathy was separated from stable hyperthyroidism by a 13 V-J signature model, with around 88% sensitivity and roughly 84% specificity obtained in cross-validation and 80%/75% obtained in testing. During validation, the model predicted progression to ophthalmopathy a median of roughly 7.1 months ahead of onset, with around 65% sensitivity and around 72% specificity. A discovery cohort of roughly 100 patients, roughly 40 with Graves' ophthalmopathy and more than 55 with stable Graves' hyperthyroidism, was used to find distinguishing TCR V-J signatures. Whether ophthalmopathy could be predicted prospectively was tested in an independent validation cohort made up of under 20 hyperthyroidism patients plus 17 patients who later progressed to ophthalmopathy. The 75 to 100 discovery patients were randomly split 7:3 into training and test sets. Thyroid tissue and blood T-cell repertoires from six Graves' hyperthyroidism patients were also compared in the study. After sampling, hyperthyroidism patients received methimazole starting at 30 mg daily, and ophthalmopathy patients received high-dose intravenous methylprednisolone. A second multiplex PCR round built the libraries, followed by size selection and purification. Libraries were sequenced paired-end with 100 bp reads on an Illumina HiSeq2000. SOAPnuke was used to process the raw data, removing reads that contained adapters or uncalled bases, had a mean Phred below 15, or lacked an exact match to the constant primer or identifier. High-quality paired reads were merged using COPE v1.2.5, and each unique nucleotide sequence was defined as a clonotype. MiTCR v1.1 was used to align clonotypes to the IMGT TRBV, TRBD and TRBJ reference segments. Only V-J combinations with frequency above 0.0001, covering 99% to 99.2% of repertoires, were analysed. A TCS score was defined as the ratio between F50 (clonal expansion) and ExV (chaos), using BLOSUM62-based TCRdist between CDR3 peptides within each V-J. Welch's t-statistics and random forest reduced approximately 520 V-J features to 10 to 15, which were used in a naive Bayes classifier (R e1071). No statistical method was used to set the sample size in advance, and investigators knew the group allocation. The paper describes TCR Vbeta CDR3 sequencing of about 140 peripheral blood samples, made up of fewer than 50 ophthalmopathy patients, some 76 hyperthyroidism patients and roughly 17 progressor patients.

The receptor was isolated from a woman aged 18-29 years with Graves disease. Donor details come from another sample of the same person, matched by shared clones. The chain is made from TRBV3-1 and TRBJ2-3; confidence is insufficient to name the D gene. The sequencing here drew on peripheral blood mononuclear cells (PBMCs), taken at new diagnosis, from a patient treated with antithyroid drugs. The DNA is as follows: TGTGCCAGCAGCCTCCGAGGTCAGGATAGCACAGATACGCAGTATTTT. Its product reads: CASSLRGQDSTDTQYF.